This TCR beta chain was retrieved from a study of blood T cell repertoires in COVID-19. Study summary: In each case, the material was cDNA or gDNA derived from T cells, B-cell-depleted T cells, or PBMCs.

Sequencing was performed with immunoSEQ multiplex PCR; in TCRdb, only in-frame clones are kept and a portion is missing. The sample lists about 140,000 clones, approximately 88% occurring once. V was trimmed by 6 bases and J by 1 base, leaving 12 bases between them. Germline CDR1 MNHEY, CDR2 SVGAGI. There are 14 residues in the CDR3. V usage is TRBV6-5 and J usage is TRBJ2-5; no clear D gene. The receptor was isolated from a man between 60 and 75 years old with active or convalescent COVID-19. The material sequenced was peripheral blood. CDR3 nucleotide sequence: TGTGCCAGCAGCCCCTTGGGCCCCCAAGAGACCCAGTACTTC. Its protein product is CASSPLGPQETQYF.